These 17 T cell receptor beta chains were sequenced from one sample in a study of siplizumab effects on memory and regulatory T cells. Sequencing was performed with immunoSEQ multiplex PCR; in TCRdb, only in-frame clones are kept and a portion is missing. Of about 85,000 clones listed, 85% to 95% were seen once; the top ten hold about 18%. The specimen sequenced was CD8+ T cells sorted from blood. These receptor sequences come from a human donor in good health.

The V call is TRBV19, the J call TRBJ2-3; TRBD1 might be the D (5 bases). This CDR3 has 15 amino acids. The germline gives CDR1 LNHDA, CDR2 SQIVND (reference sequence). The V end lost 3 bases, the J end lost 6 bases, and 16 bases lay between the germline ends. CDR3 nucleotide sequence: TGTGCCAGTAGTATGTATGAGACAGATTTTGATACGCAGTATTTT. It specifies CASSMYETDFDTQYF.

The chain employs TRBV5-6 and TRBJ2-7; 7 bases are a match to TRBD2. V lost 5 bases, J lost 6 bases, and 5 bases stayed unmatched. The length of the CDR3 is 12 residues. The germline gives CDR1 SGHDT, CDR2 YYEEEE. CDR3 bases: TGTGCCAGCAGTGTGGGGAGGGGCGAGCAGTACTTC. Residues: CASSVGRGEQYF.

This CDR3 is CASSGGLAMVDEQFF. CDR3 DNA sequence: TGTGCCAGCAGTGGGGGACTAGCTATGGTCGATGAGCAGTTCTTC. The J gene is TRBJ2-1, the V gene TRBV6-1, with 9 nucleotides matching TRBD2. The CDR3 spans 15 residues. The germline V gene has CDR1 MNHNS and CDR2 SASEGT. Trimming removed 4 bases from V and 8 bases from J; junction bases left unmatched: 9.

As for this clone: Distinct nucleotide sequences in the sample also encode this CDR3. The chain carries TRBV27 and TRBJ2-2; no firm D call. Trimming took off 5 bases at V and 2 bases at J, with 3 bases between the two ends. Germline CDR1 reads MNHEY; CDR2 reads SMNVEV (reference sequence). CDR3 length equals 12 residues. CDR3 DNA: TGTGCCAGCAGTCCCAACACCGGGGAGCTGTTTTTT. Protein: CASSPNTGELFF.

In its sample, this clone was seen a few times. The J gene is TRBJ1-2, the V gene TRBV7-9; D perhaps matches TRBD1 (6 bases). V gave up 4 bases and J gave up 6 bases, with 12 bases separating them. The length of the CDR3 is 13 residues. The germline V gene has CDR1 SEHNR and CDR2 FQNEAQ (reference sequence). The CDR3 is CASSYRTADGYTF. The CDR3 DNA is TGTGCCAGCAGCTACCGGACAGCTGATGGCTACACCTTC. The full variable domain, its missing parts supplied by reference TRBV7-9 and TRBJ1-2, is DTGVSQNPRHKITKRGQNVTFRCDPISEHNRLYWYRQTLGQGPEFLTYFQNEAQLEKSRLLSDRFSAERPKGSFSTLEIQRTEQGDSAMYLCASSYRTADGYTFGSGTRLTVV.

V gene TRBV27 combines with J gene TRBJ2-1, with TRBD2 as a possible D gene (5 bases). CDR1 is MNHEY and CDR2 is SMNVEV in the germline V gene (reference sequence). The CDR3 length is 16 residues. V was trimmed by 0 bases and J by 4 bases, leaving 13 bases between them. This CDR3 reads CASSLSDERAYNEQFF. Here the CDR3 DNA reads TGTGCCAGCAGTTTATCCGACGAGAGGGCATACAATGAGCAGTTCTTC.

The gene calls are TRBV23-1 and TRBJ2-7; D is undetermined. TRBV23-1 is placed among ORFs of uncertain function. The CDR3 is 15 residues long. V was pared by 0 bases and J by 2 bases, with 11 bases between. CDR3 nucleotide sequence: TGCGCCAGCAGTCAATCGGAGACGGCTACCTACGAGCAGTACTTC. Its protein product is CASSQSETATYEQYF.

The chain is built from TRBV27 and TRBJ2-7, with TRBD1 matching 11 bases. The junction had 4 bases not matched to a gene; V was cut back by 5 bases and J by 4 bases. From germline, CDR1 is MNHEY and CDR2 SMNVEV (reference sequence). The CDR3 consists of 14 residues. CDR3 sequence (DNA): TGTGCCAGCAGTCCCGGGACAGGGGGGTACGAGCAGTACTTC. This codes for CASSPGTGGYEQYF.

The rearrangement joins TRBV7-6 to TRBJ2-2, with D possibly being TRBD1 or TRBD2 (5 bases each). V was shortened by 1 base and J by 5 bases, with 11 bases between the two germline ends. The length of the CDR3 is 15 residues. Germline V gives CDR1 SGHVS, CDR2 FNYEAQ. CDR3 nucleotide sequence: TGTGCCAGCAGCTTAGGGGGGAGTGGAACCGGGGAGCTGTTTTTT. The encoded protein is CASSLGGSGTGELFF.

This rearrangement joins TRBV27 to TRBJ1-5; D is ambiguous. Per germline, CDR1 MNHEY and CDR2 SMNVEV (reference sequence). Trimming pared 6 bases from V and 7 bases from J, leaving 10 bases between. The CDR3 loop spans 12 amino acids. CDR3: CASSALHQPQHF. CDR3 DNA sequence: TGTGCCAGCAGCGCCCTCCACCAGCCCCAGCATTTT.

The genes are TRBV2 and TRBJ2-7; D may be TRBD2 (6 bases). Trimming took 6 bases from V and 1 from J, leaving 22 bases between them. CDR3 length: 17 amino acids. Germline CDR1 reads SNHLY; CDR2 reads FYNNEI. The CDR3 DNA sequence: TGTGCCAGCAGAGACCCCCTACGGGAGAGGTTATCCTACGAGCAGTACTTC. Its protein product is CASRDPLRERLSYEQYF.

This clone was seen only a few times. V and J are TRBV10-1 and TRBJ1-1, with D perhaps TRBD1 (6 bases). The CDR3 length is 14 residues. Germline lookup yields CDR1 WNHNN and CDR2 SYGVQD (reference sequence). V was cut by 5 bases and J by 2 bases, with 12 bases left in between. The CDR3 loop reads CASSPTGLNTEAFF. Written as DNA, the CDR3 is TGCGCCAGCAGTCCCACAGGGTTAAACACTGAAGCTTTCTTT.

The chain recombines TRBV9 with TRBJ1-2; 9 bases map to TRBD1. The CDR3 contains 16 residues. The J segment lost 2 bases and the V segment lost 3 bases, leaving 8 bases of the junction unmatched. Germline V lookup: CDR1 SGDLS, CDR2 YYNGEE. Written as DNA, the CDR3 is TGTGCCAGCAGCGGCTCGGGACAGGGACCCAACTATGGCTACACCTTC. Protein product: CASSGSGQGPNYGYTF.

The sample holds one count of this clone. This chain uses TRBV5-3 with TRBJ2-7; D may correspond to TRBD1 or TRBD2 (5 bases each). TRBV5-3 is known as an ORF, though its function is uncertain. Trimming shortened V by 2 bases and J by 1 base, and 13 bases separated the two germline ends. This CDR3 spans 15 amino acids. The CDR3 DNA reads as TGTGCCAGAAGCTTAGAGGGGCATAGGTCCTACGAGCAGTACTTC. This gives the protein CARSLEGHRSYEQYF.

The gene calls are TRBV10-2 and TRBJ2-7; D is unresolved. V was trimmed by 6 bases and J by 6 bases, leaving 12 bases between them. The CDR3 is 12 amino acids. Per germline, CDR1 WSHSY and CDR2 SAAADI. The CDR3 spells CASSNGIGEQYF. The CDR3 DNA is TGCGCCAGCAGCAATGGGATCGGCGAGCAGTACTTC.

This clone came up once. V and J are TRBV27 and TRBJ1-5; 7 bases match TRBD1. In germline, CDR1 is MNHEY, CDR2 SMNVEV (reference sequence). This CDR3 has 14 residues. With 3 bases clipped from V and 7 bases from J, the junction kept 6 bases outside the gene matches. The CDR3 spells CASSFSSQGQPQHF. The CDR3 nucleotides read TGTGCCAGCAGTTTTTCCTCACAGGGGCAGCCCCAGCATTTT.

This clone was observed a few times. The chain recombines TRBV27 with TRBJ1-1; a possible D gene is TRBD1 (5 bases). CDR3 length equals 13 residues. CDR1 is MNHEY, CDR2 SMNVEV, per germline (reference sequence). Trimming removed 3 bases from V and 6 bases from J, with 11 bases in between. The CDR3: CASSFSTVAEAFF. CDR3 DNA: TGTGCCAGCAGTTTCTCGACAGTTGCTGAAGCTTTCTTT.